The 11 T cell receptor beta chains below come from one sample, sequenced in a study of blood T cell repertoires in COVID-19. Here immunoSEQ multiplex PCR was the method, and the copy in TCRdb shows in-frame clones only, minus some. The repertoire holds fewer than 120,000 clones, with 70% to 90% as singletons. Sample: peripheral blood. These receptors came from a woman in her forties or fifties with acute or convalescent COVID-19.

The chain has TRBV7-6 and TRBJ2-5; D unresolved. V was clipped by 5 bases and J by 4 bases, with 17 bases between them. This CDR3 has 15 residues. The germline CDR1 and CDR2 sequences are SGHVS and FNYEAQ. CDR3 region: CASSPLQRAGETQYF. In nucleotides, the CDR3 is TGTGCCAGCAGCCCCCTACAAAGAGCAGGAGAGACCCAGTACTTC.

The chain employs TRBV5-1 and TRBJ2-1; 13 nucleotides align to TRBD2. J lost 8 bases, V lost 4 bases, and 9 bases had no gene match. Germline V gives CDR1 SGHRS, CDR2 YFSETQ. The CDR3 is made up of 16 amino acids. The CDR3 DNA reads TGCGCCAGCAGCCAAAGCGGGACTAGCGGGAAATATGAGCAGTTCTTC. Encoded protein: CASSQSGTSGKYEQFF.

V is TRBV18 and J is TRBJ1-1, with 7 positions matching TRBD1. This CDR3 is 14 amino acids long. Germline CDR1 KGHSH, CDR2 LQKENI. J gave up 0 bases and V 3 bases, and 1 base lay outside the gene matches. The DNA for the CDR3 is TGTGCCAGCTCACCGGACAGGCTGAACACTGAAGCTTTCTTT. Its translation: CASSPDRLNTEAFF.

The rearrangement uses TRBV5-8 and TRBJ1-4; D is undetermined. Germline V lookup: CDR1 SGHTS, CDR2 YDEGEE. The CDR3 length is 15 residues. V was cut by 2 bases and J by 5 bases, with 13 bases left in between. The CDR3 spells CASSFRTAGNEKLFF. The CDR3 DNA reads as TGTGCCAGCAGCTTCCGGACGGCGGGGAATGAAAAACTGTTTTTT. The full variable domain, completed using reference TRBV5-8 and TRBJ1-4, is EAGVTQSPTHLIKTRGQQATLRCSPISGHTSVYWYQQALGLGLQFLLWYDEGEERNRGNFPPRFSGRQFPNYSSELNVNALELEDSALYLCASSFRTAGNEKLFFGSGTQLSVL.

V is TRBV3-1 (or the pseudogene TRBV3-2) and J is TRBJ2-5; 11 bases agree with TRBD2. Germline CDR1 is LGHDT and CDR2 is YNNKEL (reference sequence). Unmatched junction bases numbered 7, after V lost 0 bases and J lost 4 bases. This CDR3 has 17 amino acids. CDR3 bases: TGTGCCAGCAGCCAAGAGGGTAGCGGGAGGGCCCCAGAGACCCAGTACTTC. It specifies CASSQEGSGRAPETQYF.

The rearrangement joins TRBV5-8 to TRBJ2-7; 9 positions agree with TRBD2. Trimming removed 0 bases from V and 0 bases from J; junction bases left unmatched: 10. Germline values: CDR1 SGHTS, CDR2 YDEGEE. CDR3 length: 18 amino acids. CDR3 region: CASSLGASGTLSSYEQYF. The CDR3 nucleotides read TGTGCCAGCAGCTTGGGGGCTAGCGGGACCCTCAGCTCCTACGAGCAGTACTTC.

The chain links TRBV11-2 to TRBJ1-2, with D possibly being TRBD1 (5 bases). The CDR3 loop spans 14 amino acids. From germline, CDR1 is SGHAT and CDR2 FQNNGV. The V end lost 1 base, the J end lost 4 bases, and 10 bases lay between the germline ends. CDR3 protein: CASSLGGATYGYTF. Written as DNA, the CDR3 is TGTGCCAGCAGCTTAGGCGGGGCGACCTATGGCTACACCTTC.

The gene calls are TRBV6-2 or TRBV6-3 and TRBJ1-1; the D gene is possibly TRBD1 (6 bases). The CDR3 runs 14 residues. Germline lookup yields CDR1 MNHEY and CDR2 SVGEGT. Trimming took 0 bases from V and 7 from J, leaving 12 bases between them. Here the CDR3 DNA reads TGTGCCAGCAGTTACTCGAGGGGGAATGGTGAAGCTTTCTTT. Translated, it gives CASSYSRGNGEAFF.

This chain connects TRBV18 to TRBJ1-1, with D perhaps TRBD1 (5 bases). The CDR3 has 15 residues. CDR1 KGHSH and CDR2 LQKENI come from the germline V gene. V lost 3 bases and J 4 bases, leaving 15 bases between the germline ends. The CDR3 bases are TGTGCCAGCTCACCTATGGGGGGGGTGACCACTGAAGCTTTCTTT. Translating gives CASSPMGGVTTEAFF.

V gene TRBV27 combines with J gene TRBJ2-1; TRBD2 matches 10 bases. V lost 4 bases to trimming and J lost 7 bases; unmatched junction nucleotides: 4. The V gene's germline CDR1 is MNHEY and CDR2 SMNVEV (reference sequence). This CDR3 region has 14 residues. In nucleotides, the CDR3 is TGTGCCAGCAGTTCGGCTAGCGGGAGTAATGAGCAGTTCTTC. The encoded protein is CASSSASGSNEQFF.

The chain joins TRBV5-1 to TRBJ2-7, with D possibly being TRBD2 (7 bases). The CDR3 sequence is 15 residues long. Trimming took 4 bases from V and 6 from J, leaving 20 bases between them. Per the germline V gene, CDR1 is SGHRS and CDR2 is YFSETQ. The CDR3 here is CASSPDVIGGGEQYF. The CDR3 DNA reads TGCGCCAGCAGCCCGGACGTTATAGGGGGGGGCGAGCAGTACTTC.